Below are 16 T cell receptor beta chains sequenced from a single sample in a study of cytomegalovirus exposure and HLA in healthy donors. Vbeta (60) and Jbeta (13) primers were used in the PCR. TCRdb's table, derived via immunoSEQ multiplex PCR, lists solely in-frame clones and lacks some. The sample holds 100,000 to 150,000 clones; 74% are singletons and the top ten take 3.5% to 4.5%. Sequenced material: PBMCs. These receptors were taken from a man between 40 and 49 years old in good health and CMV-seropositive.

V is TRBV5-4 and J is TRBJ1-1, with D possibly being TRBD1 (5 bases). Germline lookup yields CDR1 SGHNT and CDR2 YYREEE (reference sequence). The CDR3 totals 16 residues. The germline V and J ends were trimmed by 0 bases and 2 bases, with 14 bases remaining between them. The CDR3 loop reads CASSLAVQAPNTEAFF. The CDR3 coding sequence is TGTGCCAGCAGCTTGGCCGTACAGGCGCCTAACACTGAAGCTTTCTTT.

This chain joins TRBV5-4 and TRBJ2-1; 9 nucleotides agree with TRBD1. Per the germline V gene, CDR1 is SGHNT and CDR2 is YYREEE (reference sequence). The V and J ends lost 7 bases and 9 bases, in that order; junction bases with no gene match: 11. This CDR3 has 14 amino acids. Written as DNA, the CDR3 is TGTGCCAGCCTCAGTGGGGACAGGGTCACTGAGCAGTTCTTC. This sequence encodes CASLSGDRVTEQFF.

This clone was seen more than once but under ten times. The chain employs TRBV30 and TRBJ1-3, with 7 bases aligning to TRBD1. Unmatched junction bases numbered 6, after V lost 0 bases and J lost 4 bases. The CDR3 sequence is 15 residues long. Looked up from germline, CDR1 is GTSNPN and CDR2 is SVGIG (reference sequence). CDR3 protein: CAWSVVGGAGNTIYF. Written as DNA, the CDR3 is TGTGCCTGGAGTGTAGTAGGGGGCGCCGGAAACACCATATATTTT.

The chain links TRBV5-1 to TRBJ1-3; weak D call: TRBD1 (6 bases). The germline V gene encodes CDR1 SGHRS and CDR2 YFSETQ. The CDR3 spans 17 residues. Trimming took off 2 bases at V and 8 bases at J, with 23 bases between the two ends. In nucleotides, the CDR3 is TGCGCCAGCAGCTTAGGCCAATTCCCGGGACCAGGGGACACCATATATTTT. Translating gives CASSLGQFPGPGDTIYF.

V usage is TRBV2 and J usage is TRBJ2-3; 8 bases agree with TRBD1. Trimming removed 2 bases from V and 2 bases from J; junction bases left unmatched: 6. Per germline, CDR1 SNHLY and CDR2 FYNNEI. The CDR3 contains 16 residues. CDR3 nucleotides: TGTGCCAGCAGTGAAAACAGGGGGAGTCCCACAGATACGCAGTATTTT. It is translated as CASSENRGSPTDTQYF.

Only a few counts were recorded for this clone. In DNA form, the CDR3 reads TGTGCCAGCAGCCCAGGGGGCTCCTACAATGAGCAGTTCTTC. Amino acids: CASSPGGSYNEQFF. This rearrangement joins TRBV25-1 to TRBJ2-1, with 7 bases identical to TRBD1. The length of the CDR3 is 14 residues. CDR1 and CDR2 from the germline V gene are MGHDK and SYGVNS. V lost 6 bases and J lost 0; bases outside the gene matches: 2.

This chain joins TRBV9 and TRBJ1-1; no clear D gene. The V and J ends lost 3 bases and 2 bases respectively, with 11 bases between them. The CDR3 spans 14 residues. CDR1 is SGDLS, CDR2 YYNGEE, per germline. The CDR3 sequence is CASSGRHPNTEAFF. DNA for the CDR3: TGTGCCAGCAGCGGTCGACACCCCAACACTGAAGCTTTCTTT.

V is TRBV5-1 and J is TRBJ2-5, with D possibly matching TRBD2 (6 bases). This CDR3 comprises 14 residues. Germline-derived CDR1 and CDR2 are SGHRS and YFSETQ. V lost 7 bases to trimming and J lost 1 base, with 14 bases between them. CDR3 amino acids: CASGTLGTQETQYF. CDR3 DNA: TGCGCCAGCGGGACTCTGGGGACCCAAGAGACCCAGTACTTC.

V and J are TRBV18 and TRBJ2-3; 9 bases are a match to TRBD2. The CDR3 loop spans 15 amino acids. The trim removed 6 bases at V and 1 base at J, leaving 5 bases unmatched. CDR1 and CDR2 from the germline V gene are KGHSH and LQKENI. Written as DNA, the CDR3 is TGTGCCAGCTCTTTAGCGGGGGCGCGCACAGATACGCAGTATTTT. Its translation: CASSLAGARTDTQYF.

This clone has only one observation. The rearrangement uses TRBV7-9 and TRBJ2-5; D possibly corresponds to TRBD1 (5 bases). Trimming stripped 5 bases from V and 1 base from J, with 11 bases between. The CDR3 has 14 amino acids. Looked up from germline, CDR1 is SEHNR and CDR2 is FQNEAQ (reference sequence). The CDR3 nucleotides read TGTGCCAGCAGCCCCCAGGGTGTCCAAGAGACCCAGTACTTC. As protein: CASSPQGVQETQYF.

This chain joins TRBV5-1 and TRBJ1-2; 8 nucleotides line up with TRBD1. CDR3 size: 14 residues. The V segment lost 4 bases and the J segment 5 bases; nucleotides outside the gene matches: 7. The V gene's germline CDR1 is SGHRS and CDR2 YFSETQ. This chain's CDR3 is CASSDGQGTYGYTF. CDR3 DNA: TGCGCCAGCAGCGACGGACAGGGAACATATGGCTACACCTTC. The full variable domain, completed using reference TRBV5-1 and TRBJ1-2, is KAGVTQTPRYLIKTRGQQVTLSCSPISGHRSVSWYQQTPGQGLQFLFEYFSETQRNKGNFPGRFSGRQFSNSRSEMNVSTLELGDSALYLCASSDGQGTYGYTFGSGTRLTVV.

A few counts support this clone. Written as DNA, the CDR3 is TGTGCCTGGAAGGGACTAGCGAATTACAATGAGCAGTTCTTC. Protein sequence: CAWKGLANYNEQFF. V and J are TRBV30 and TRBJ2-1, with 10 bases that match TRBD2. Germline CDR1 reads GTSNPN; CDR2 reads SVGIG (reference sequence). The CDR3 sequence is 14 residues long. V lost 4 bases to trimming and J lost 4 bases; unmatched junction nucleotides: 4.

V gene TRBV5-4 combines with J gene TRBJ1-3, with D hard to call. Germline CDR1 SGHNT, CDR2 YYREEE (reference sequence). The CDR3 loop spans 15 amino acids. V was cut by 1 base and J by 2 bases, with 10 bases left in between. CDR3 sequence (DNA): TGTGCCAGCAGCTTGCCGGGAGGTCCTGGAAACACCATATATTTT. It specifies CASSLPGGPGNTIYF.

The chain carries TRBV5-1 and TRBJ2-2, with 8 bases fitting TRBD1. The V gene's germline CDR1 is SGHRS and CDR2 YFSETQ. CDR3 length: 17 amino acids. V lost 3 bases, J lost 1 base, and 8 bases stayed unmatched. CDR3 nucleotides: TGCGCCAGCAGCTGGGGGGACAGGTTGGTGAACACCGGGGAGCTGTTTTTT. It encodes CASSWGDRLVNTGELFF.

The chain is built from TRBV28 and TRBJ1-5; possibly TRBD1 for D (5 bases). The V and J ends lost 3 bases and 2 bases respectively, with 14 bases between them. The CDR3 runs to 16 residues. CDR1 is MDHEN and CDR2 is SYDVKM in the germline V gene. Here the CDR3 DNA reads TGTGCCAGCAGTTTTCCGGCAGGGCCGGGCAATCAGCCCCAGCATTTT. Amino acids: CASSFPAGPGNQPQHF.

The chain is built from TRBV18 and TRBJ1-4, with 7 bases matching TRBD1. This CDR3 has 16 amino acids. Germline V gene sequence: CDR1 KGHSH, CDR2 LQKENI. V was clipped by 3 bases and J by 6 bases; unmatched bases: 10. The CDR3 coding sequence is TGTGCCAGCTCACCCTCCCAAGGGACAGAGCATGAAAAACTGTTTTTT. It specifies CASSPSQGTEHEKLFF.